The 29 T cell receptor beta chains in this list originate from one sample, sequenced in a study of T-cell memory formation after mild COVID-19. Via MiXCR, TCRdb re-called the 5' RACE reads, giving one row per CDR3 protein. The repertoire holds 100,000 to 150,000 distinct CDR3 sequences, with approximately 6.2% as singletons. Sample: PBMCs or a T cell subset sorted from them (not recorded which). The receptor set was obtained from an adult woman who had mild COVID-19 (a few samples of this study predate the infection). Cell type and time point are not known.

This clonotype was picked up a small number of times. The V call is TRBV12-3 or TRBV12-4, the J call TRBJ1-2; tentatively, D is TRBD1 (5 bases). The CDR3 is made up of 14 amino acids. Trimming left V 6 bases short and J 7 bases short, with 18 bases between. This CDR3 reads CASSPRGAAAGYTF. CDR3 nucleotides: TGTGCCAGCAGCCCAAGGGGCGCGGCGGCTGGCTACACCTTC.

The chain combines TRBV6-5 with TRBJ1-1, with TRBD1 matching over 9 bases. The germline V gene encodes CDR1 MNHEY and CDR2 SVGAGI. V shed 5 bases, J shed 11 bases, and the junction held 9 bases outside the gene matches. This CDR3 is built from 13 residues. The CDR3 bases are TGTGCCAGCAGTGCCTCGGGACAGGGTGTGGCTTTCTTT. This gives the protein CASSASGQGVAFF.

This chain links TRBV15 with TRBJ2-3, with 9 bases aligning to TRBD2. The length of the CDR3 is 15 residues. Germline assignment: CDR1 LNHNV and CDR2 YYDKDF (reference sequence). V dropped 8 bases and J dropped 2; count of bases not matched to a gene: 8. The CDR3 sequence: CATADGGRATDTQYF. As DNA, the CDR3 is TGTGCCACCGCCGATGGCGGGAGGGCCACAGATACGCAGTATTTT. Using reference TRBV15 and TRBJ2-3 for the parts outside the CDR3, the full variable domain is DAMVIQNPRYQVTQFGKPVTLSCSQTLNHNVMYWYQQKSSQAPKLLFHYYDKDFNNEADTPDNFQSRRPNTSFCFLDIRSPGLGDTAMYLCATADGGRATDTQYFGPGTRLTVL.

This rearrangement joins TRBV11-2 to TRBJ1-1; D perhaps matches TRBD1 (6 bases). The V and J ends lost 2 bases and 6 bases respectively, with 13 bases between them. The CDR3 length is 14 residues. Germline V gene sequence: CDR1 SGHAT, CDR2 FQNNGV. Written as DNA, the CDR3 is TGTGCCAGCAGCTTATTCTCCGGGGGCCCTGAAGCTTTCTTT. Translated, it gives CASSLFSGGPEAFF. Filled out from reference TRBV11-2 and TRBJ1-1, the complete variable domain reads EAGVAQSPRYKIIEKRQSVAFWCNPISGHATLYWYQQILGQGPKLLIQFQNNGVVDDSQLPKDRFSAERLKGVDSTLKIQPAKLEDSAVYLCASSLFSGGPEAFFGQGTRLTVV.

There are a few counts of this clonotype. V usage is TRBV7-3 and J usage is TRBJ2-3; D may be TRBD2 (5 bases). This CDR3 spans 15 amino acids. The V and J ends lost 3 bases and 2 bases respectively, with 12 bases between them. Germline CDR1 reads SGHTA; CDR2 reads FQGTGA. This chain's CDR3 is CASSFGAEVTDTQYF. The CDR3 region has the DNA TGTGCCAGCAGCTTCGGAGCGGAGGTCACAGATACGCAGTATTTT.

This clonotype was recorded many times. The rearrangement joins TRBV19 to TRBJ2-3; D perhaps matches TRBD1 (5 bases). Germline CDR1 reads LNHDA; CDR2 reads SQIVND (reference sequence). There are 15 residues in the CDR3. Trimming took 3 bases from V and 6 from J, leaving 16 bases between them. This CDR3 is CASSMRSAGIDTQYF. For the CDR3, the DNA is TGTGCCAGTAGTATGAGGTCGGCAGGGATCGATACGCAGTATTTT. Variable domain in full (rest from reference TRBV19 and TRBJ2-3): DGGITQSPKYLFRKEGQNVTLSCEQNLNHDAMYWYRQDPGQGLRLIYYSQIVNDFQKGDIAEGYSVSREKKESFPLTVTSAQKNPTAFYLCASSMRSAGIDTQYFGPGTRLTVL.

The V and J genes are TRBV20-1 and TRBJ2-2, with D maybe TRBD1 (5 bases). Germline V gene lookup returns CDR1 DFQATT and CDR2 SNEGSKA (reference sequence). The CDR3 spans 13 residues. V lost 6 bases and J 4 bases, leaving 12 bases between the germline ends. This chain's CDR3 is CSAMGRSTGELFF. DNA for the CDR3: TGCAGTGCGATGGGGCGATCCACCGGGGAGCTGTTTTTT.

There are a few counts of this clonotype. The genes are TRBV6-2 or TRBV6-3 and TRBJ2-2, with 14 bases fitting TRBD2. The CDR3 sequence is 19 residues long. CDR1 MNHEY and CDR2 SVGEGT come from the germline V gene. The ends lost 0 bases at V and 5 bases at J; junction bases unmatched: 8. In nucleotides, the CDR3 is TGTGCCAGCAGTTACTCCAGACTAGCGGGGGGGCTCAAGACCGGGGAGCTGTTTTTT. This sequence encodes CASSYSRLAGGLKTGELFF.

This clonotype showed up many times. The chain carries TRBV12-3 or TRBV12-4 and TRBJ1-2; D is undetermined. Trimming took off 7 bases at V and 1 base at J, with 4 bases between the two ends. The CDR3 runs 11 residues. The CDR3 sequence: CASNYNYGYTF. Written as DNA, the CDR3 is TGTGCCAGCAATTATAACTATGGCTACACCTTC.

V usage is TRBV18 and J usage is TRBJ1-1; D is ambiguous. Germline V gives CDR1 KGHSH, CDR2 LQKENI. Trimming shortened V by 4 bases and J by 1 base, and 10 bases separated the two germline ends. The CDR3 sequence is 14 residues long. The CDR3 reads CASSRRTANTEAFF. CDR3 coding DNA: TGTGCCAGCTCACGACGGACCGCGAACACTGAAGCTTTCTTT.

V and J are TRBV5-6 and TRBJ2-7, with D possibly TRBD1 on 6 matching bases. In germline, CDR1 is SGHDT, CDR2 YYEEEE. This CDR3 region has 15 residues. Trimming cost V 4 bases and J 3 bases, with 17 bases left between them. The CDR3: CASSDPGTTNYEQYF. The CDR3 DNA reads as TGTGCCAGCAGCGATCCCGGGACAACGAACTACGAGCAGTACTTC.

CDR3 coding DNA: TGCGCCAGCAGCCCTTCTCCCGACAGGGTGGGCACTGAAGCTTTCTTT. The encoded protein is CASSPSPDRVGTEAFF. The chain carries TRBV5-1 and TRBJ1-1; 7 nucleotides line up with TRBD1. This CDR3 contains 16 residues. Germline values: CDR1 SGHRS, CDR2 YFSETQ. Losses at the gene ends were 4 bases for V and 4 bases for J; bases not matched to a gene: 13.

V gene TRBV5-1 combines with J gene TRBJ1-2; 9 bases align to TRBD1. This CDR3 has 15 residues. Germline-derived CDR1 and CDR2 are SGHRS and YFSETQ. V lost 4 bases to trimming and J lost 7 bases; unmatched junction nucleotides: 11. CDR3 protein: CASSPRGQGHAGYTF. The CDR3 coding sequence is TGCGCCAGCAGCCCACGAGGACAGGGGCATGCTGGCTACACCTTC.

This CDR3 reads CASSYSGSSYEQYF. The CDR3 DNA sequence: TGTGCCAGCAGTTATAGCGGGAGCTCCTACGAGCAGTACTTC. The J gene is TRBJ2-7, the V gene TRBV12-3 or TRBV12-4; TRBD2 aligns across 9 bases. The CDR3 loop spans 14 amino acids. J lost 0 bases, V lost 4 bases, and 1 base had no gene match.

This clonotype was observed at least ten times. V gene TRBV12-3 or TRBV12-4 combines with J gene TRBJ2-7, with D perhaps TRBD1 (6 bases). The CDR3 sequence is 13 residues long. Trimming removed 6 bases from V and 6 bases from J, with 15 bases in between. The CDR3 is CASSTRGRTEQYF. CDR3 in DNA: TGTGCCAGCAGCACCAGGGGCAGGACCGAGCAGTACTTC.

The table lists this clonotype with a few counts. J is TRBJ2-1 and V is TRBV24-1; 7 nucleotides line up with TRBD2. The ends lost 2 bases at V and 9 bases at J; junction bases unmatched: 9. Per the germline V gene, CDR1 is KGHDR and CDR2 is SFDVKD. This CDR3 comprises 15 residues. This chain's CDR3 is CATSDSGGGLGEQFF. The CDR3 nucleotides are TGTGCCACCAGTGATTCTGGGGGGGGTTTGGGTGAGCAGTTCTTC.

This clonotype showed up many times. The chain uses TRBV7-7 and TRBJ2-2, with TRBD2 matching 8 bases. The CDR3 is made up of 13 amino acids. Germline V gives CDR1 SSHAT, CDR2 FNYEAQ (reference sequence). In nucleotides, the CDR3 is TGTGCTAGCTCGGGAGGGATCACCGGGGAGCTGTTTTTT. It encodes CASSGGITGELFF.

A few counts support this clonotype. The V gene is TRBV5-5, the J gene TRBJ1-1; no clear D gene. Germline V lookup: CDR1 SGHKS, CDR2 YYEKEE (reference sequence). The CDR3 sequence is 14 residues long. V lost 4 bases, J lost 2 bases, and 12 bases lay in between. The CDR3 DNA follows: TGTGCCAGCAGCGCTACTGTACCAAACACTGAAGCTTTCTTT. Protein product: CASSATVPNTEAFF.

This clonotype has ten or more counts. This rearrangement joins TRBV12-3 or TRBV12-4 to TRBJ1-1, with 7 bases that match TRBD1. The CDR3 consists of 13 residues. The trim removed 5 bases at V and 5 bases at J, leaving 5 bases unmatched. The chain's CDR3 is CASSKDRRTEAFF. The CDR3 bases are TGTGCCAGCAGTAAGGACAGGAGGACTGAAGCTTTCTTT.

The chain combines TRBV5-1 with TRBJ2-7; TRBD1 agrees at 9 bases. The CDR3 extends over 16 amino acids. Trimming took 4 bases from V and 5 from J; bases not matched to a gene: 13. The V gene's germline CDR1 is SGHRS and CDR2 YFSETQ. The CDR3 sequence: CASSVSSGTGTDEQYF. CDR3 DNA: TGCGCCAGCAGCGTTTCGAGCGGGACAGGGACCGACGAGCAGTACTTC. Full variable domain (rest looked up from reference TRBV5-1 and TRBJ2-7): KAGVTQTPRYLIKTRGQQVTLSCSPISGHRSVSWYQQTPGQGLQFLFEYFSETQRNKGNFPGRFSGRQFSNSRSEMNVSTLELGDSALYLCASSVSSGTGTDEQYFGPGTRLTVT.

This clonotype was counted ten times or more. The chain recombines TRBV24-1 with TRBJ2-7; 9 nucleotides match TRBD1. Germline V gene data show CDR1 as KGHDR and CDR2 as SFDVKD. The CDR3 spans 15 residues. V lost 3 bases and J lost 1; bases outside the gene matches: 3. This CDR3 reads CATSDPGQGSYEQYF. Here the CDR3 DNA reads TGTGCCACCAGTGATCCGGGACAGGGATCCTACGAGCAGTACTTC.

This clonotype was detected ten times or more. The chain is built from TRBV5-1 and TRBJ2-7, with a weak D call TRBD2 (6 bases). The CDR3 extends over 15 amino acids. Germline V gene data show CDR1 as SGHRS and CDR2 as YFSETQ. Trimming stripped 4 bases from V and 1 base from J, with 15 bases between. The CDR3 bases are TGCGCCAGCAGCCCCCTTAGCGGAACTTCCTACGAGCAGTACTTC. Translating gives CASSPLSGTSYEQYF.

This chain joins TRBV5-1 and TRBJ1-1, with 8 bases aligning to TRBD1. The CDR3 extends over 14 amino acids. The germline CDR1 and CDR2 sequences are SGHRS and YFSETQ. Trimming cost V 2 bases and J 3 bases; bases outside gene matches: 3. CDR3 sequence: CASSFQGADTEAFF. The CDR3, as DNA: TGCGCCAGCAGCTTTCAGGGGGCGGACACTGAAGCTTTCTTT.

This clonotype was observed at least ten times. This chain joins TRBV7-2 and TRBJ2-7, with D unresolved. Per the germline V gene, CDR1 is SGHTA and CDR2 is FQGNSA. Trimming cost V 5 bases and J 2 bases, with 16 bases left between them. This CDR3 spans 15 amino acids. This CDR3 is CASSPPAGRTYEQYF. The CDR3 DNA reads as TGTGCCAGCAGCCCTCCCGCTGGACGGACCTACGAGCAGTACTTC.

This clonotype has a count of ten or more. This rearrangement joins TRBV12-3 or TRBV12-4 to TRBJ1-1; D possibly corresponds to TRBD1 (5 bases). The V end was cut by 8 bases, the J end by 5 bases, with 18 bases between. The CDR3 has 14 residues. The CDR3 coding sequence is TGTGCCAGCCAACTGATGGGGACGGGAACTGAAGCTTTCTTT. As protein: CASQLMGTGTEAFF.

This clonotype was seen more than once but under ten times. The chain joins TRBV5-5 to TRBJ1-5, with a possible D match to TRBD1 (5 bases). CDR1 SGHKS and CDR2 YYEKEE come from the germline V gene (reference sequence). CDR3 length: 14 residues. V was trimmed by 0 bases and J by 7 bases, leaving 11 bases between them. DNA of the CDR3: TGTGCCAGCAGCTTGGAACAGGCAAAACAGCCCCAGCATTTT. Protein product: CASSLEQAKQPQHF.

This clonotype occurred a few times. The gene calls are TRBV24-1 and TRBJ2-1; D gene unclear. V shed 1 base and J shed 12 bases, with 9 bases lying between them. CDR1 is KGHDR and CDR2 is SFDVKD in the germline V gene. CDR3 length equals 12 residues. In nucleotides, the CDR3 is TGTGCCACCAGTGATTTTAGTAGCCTGCAGTTCTTC. Its translation is CATSDFSSLQFF.

This clonotype was observed a few times. V usage is TRBV29-1 and J usage is TRBJ2-3; maybe TRBD1 (5 bases). Germline values: CDR1 SQVTM, CDR2 ANQGSEA. This CDR3 is built from 13 residues. V lost 3 bases and J 0 bases, leaving 7 bases between the germline ends. The CDR3 DNA follows: TGCAGCGTTGAGACAGCTAGCACAGATACGCAGTATTTT. This translates into CSVETASTDTQYF.

With regard to this clonotype: A much larger clonotype is one base distant, so this may be a read error. CDR3 residues: CASSHDIADPYEQYF. Here the CDR3 DNA reads TGTGCCAGCAGCCACGATATAGCGGACCCCTACGAGCAGTACTTC. This sequence joins TRBV4-2 and TRBJ2-7; possibly TRBD2 for D (6 bases). Germline loops: CDR1 LGHNA, CDR2 YNFKEQ. The CDR3 totals 15 residues. V was cut by 3 bases and J by 2 bases, with 14 bases left in between.